These 28 T cell receptor beta chains were sequenced from one sample in a study of T cells after yellow fever vaccination. TCRdb reprocessed the 5' RACE reads with MiXCR, giving one entry per CDR3 protein. Among around 300,000 distinct CDR3 sequences listed, about 4% were seen once. Source: PBMCs, taken 5 days after the yellow fever booster vaccination. The receptors stem from a man aged 18 to 35 who received the YFV17D yellow fever vaccine.

This clonotype has at least ten counts. In nucleotides, the CDR3 is TGTGCCAGCAGCTTACAGAGCCACAGGGGGGGTGAAAAACTGTTTTTT. The encoded protein is CASSLQSHRGGEKLFF. V usage is TRBV7-2 and J usage is TRBJ1-4; TRBD1 matches at 8 bases. The CDR3 contains 16 residues. CDR1 and CDR2 (germline): SGHTA, FQGNSA. V trimming: 2 bases; J trimming: 7 bases; junction bases outside the gene matches: 9.

This clonotype was seen more than once but under ten times. V usage is TRBV5-4 and J usage is TRBJ1-2; maybe TRBD1 (6 bases). V lost 3 bases, J lost 6 bases, and 12 bases lay in between. This CDR3 is built from 13 residues. Germline CDR1 SGHNT, CDR2 YYREEE (reference sequence). CDR3 residues: CASSSTQGDGYTF. CDR3 nucleotides: TGTGCCAGCAGCTCGACACAGGGCGATGGCTACACCTTC.

This clonotype appeared a few times. This chain joins TRBV7-3 and TRBJ2-7; 8 positions agree with TRBD1. V trimming: 5 bases; J trimming: 4 bases; junction bases outside the gene matches: 10. Per the germline V gene, CDR1 is SGHTA and CDR2 is FQGTGA. The CDR3 is 15 amino acids. The CDR3 DNA reads TGTGCCAGCAGCCTAAACCCGACAGGGGCTTACGAGCAGTACTTC. Amino acid sequence: CASSLNPTGAYEQYF.

The chain links TRBV5-1 to TRBJ2-3; 9 bases fit TRBD2. Germline V CDR1 and CDR2: SGHRS, YFSETQ. There are 17 residues in the CDR3. The trim removed 4 bases at V and 0 bases at J, leaving 9 bases unmatched. In DNA, the CDR3 is TGCGCCAGCAGCCCCCTGGGGCGGGGGGGTAGCACAGATACGCAGTATTTT. As protein: CASSPLGRGGSTDTQYF.

This clonotype was counted at least ten times. V and J are TRBV28 and TRBJ2-5, with D perhaps TRBD2 (5 bases). V dropped 4 bases and J dropped 0 bases, with 6 bases sitting between them. Germline CDR1 is MDHEN and CDR2 is SYDVKM. The CDR3 length is 13 residues. The CDR3 is CASSSGDQETQYF. The CDR3 DNA follows: TGTGCCAGCAGTTCCGGGGACCAAGAGACCCAGTACTTC.

This clonotype has just a few counts. The gene calls are TRBV5-4 and TRBJ1-3, with 7 bases identical to TRBD1. The CDR3 contains 12 residues. Germline-derived CDR1 and CDR2 are SGHNT and YYREEE (reference sequence). Trimming cost V 5 bases and J 4 bases; bases outside gene matches: 0. CDR3 in DNA: TGTGCCAGCAGGGGACAGGGAAACACCATATATTTT. Translation gives CASRGQGNTIYF.

The chain has TRBV5-4 and TRBJ1-1; D gene ambiguous. From germline, CDR1 is SGHNT and CDR2 YYREEE (reference sequence). Trimming shortened V by 0 bases and J by 1 base, and 10 bases separated the two germline ends. CDR3 length equals 15 residues. For the CDR3, the DNA is TGTGCCAGCAGCTTGGATCGAGTGAAGAACACTGAAGCTTTCTTT. Translation: CASSLDRVKNTEAFF.

This clonotype appeared a few times. V is TRBV9 and J is TRBJ2-1; 7 positions agree with TRBD2. Germline CDR1 reads SGDLS; CDR2 reads YYNGEE. This CDR3 has 16 residues. V lost 0 bases and J lost 7; bases outside the gene matches: 10. The CDR3 protein is CASSVATGGGYNEQFF. As DNA, the CDR3 is TGTGCCAGCAGCGTAGCTACGGGAGGCGGGTATAATGAGCAGTTCTTC.

This clonotype was counted many times. The chain links TRBV7-2 to TRBJ2-3; D could derive from TRBD1 or TRBD2 (5 bases each). This CDR3 is built from 15 residues. Germline V CDR1 and CDR2: SGHTA, FQGNSA. Trimming shortened V by 1 base and J by 4 bases, and 12 bases separated the two germline ends. The CDR3 DNA follows: TGTGCCAGCAGCTTAGGGGGGTTTAGGGCAGATACGCAGTATTTT. Encoded protein: CASSLGGFRADTQYF.

This clonotype was counted at least ten times. The chain couples TRBV15 to TRBJ1-5, with TRBD1 identical over 8 bases. V shed 0 bases, J shed 7 bases, and the junction held 5 bases outside the gene matches. CDR1 is LNHNV and CDR2 is YYDKDF in the germline V gene (reference sequence). The CDR3 covers 15 residues. CDR3 coding DNA: TGTGCCACCAGCAGAGACAGGGGGCCCGGGCAGCCCCAGCATTTT. This encodes CATSRDRGPGQPQHF.

This clonotype appeared a few times. This rearrangement joins TRBV29-1 to TRBJ1-2; no definite D call. This CDR3 contains 12 residues. Per the germline V gene, CDR1 is SQVTM and CDR2 is ANQGSEA. Between the trimmed V and J ends, which lost 3 bases and 7 bases, there was a span of 12 bases. Written as DNA, the CDR3 is TGCAGCGTTGATCTCCAGAATCTTGGCTACACCTTC. It is translated as CSVDLQNLGYTF.

This chain links TRBV5-1 with TRBJ2-3; D is unclear. Germline-derived CDR1 and CDR2 are SGHRS and YFSETQ. The V gene lost 5 bases and the J gene lost 0 bases, with 13 bases spanning the gap. The CDR3 contains 15 residues. The CDR3 DNA reads TGCGCCAGCAGACGGAATCTGGTTAGCACAGATACGCAGTATTTT. Its translation: CASRRNLVSTDTQYF.

The J gene is TRBJ2-1, the V gene TRBV20-1, with 8 bases aligning to TRBD2. This CDR3 has 13 amino acids. Germline CDR1 reads DFQATT; CDR2 reads SNEGSKA (reference sequence). Losses at the gene ends were 3 bases for V and 8 bases for J; bases not matched to a gene: 6. The chain's CDR3 is CSASGGASDEQFF. In DNA form, the CDR3 reads TGCAGTGCTAGCGGGGGGGCTAGCGATGAGCAGTTCTTC.

The sample holds a few counts of this clonotype. The rearrangement uses TRBV7-8 and TRBJ2-3, with D tentatively TRBD1 (6 bases). Germline lookup yields CDR1 SGHVS and CDR2 FQNEAQ. V lost 5 bases to trimming and J lost 2 bases, with 11 bases between them. The CDR3 is 14 residues long. The CDR3 nucleotides are TGTGCCAGCAGCCGAGACAGGAACACAGATACGCAGTATTTT. Amino acid sequence: CASSRDRNTDTQYF.

The rearrangement uses TRBV3-1 and TRBJ1-2; no definite D call. V lost 1 base, J lost 6 bases, and 9 bases lay in between. From germline, CDR1 is LGHDT and CDR2 YNNKEL (reference sequence). The CDR3 runs to 13 residues. DNA for the CDR3: TGTGCCAGCAGCCAAGGAATAAGGGATGGCTACACCTTC. Amino acid sequence: CASSQGIRDGYTF.

The sample holds a few counts of this clonotype. The CDR3 region is CASSQDPERNNEQFF. CDR3 nucleotides: TGTGCCAGCAGCCAAGATCCGGAGAGGAACAATGAGCAGTTCTTC. The chain combines TRBV4-2 with TRBJ2-1; D ambiguous. CDR3 length: 15 amino acids. Germline V gene sequence: CDR1 LGHNA, CDR2 YNFKEQ. With 0 bases removed from V and 5 bases from J, the gap between germline ends came to 11 bases.

This clonotype has a count of ten or more. The chain links TRBV25-1 to TRBJ1-1, with 8 bases identical to TRBD1. The CDR3 spans 12 residues. Germline loops: CDR1 MGHDK, CDR2 SYGVNS. V lost 4 bases, J lost 11 bases, and 6 bases stayed unmatched. The CDR3 coding sequence is TGTGCCAGCAGTGGGGTGGGGACAGGCGCTTTCTTT. Translating it yields CASSGVGTGAFF.

This clonotype was seen a handful of times. The chain carries TRBV9 and TRBJ2-7; 11 bases fit TRBD1. Germline trimming cut 0 bases from V and 1 base from J; bases unmatched to any gene: 12. CDR1 and CDR2 (germline): SGDLS, YYNGEE. The CDR3 runs 19 residues. CDR3 DNA sequence: TGTGCCAGCAGCGTAGTCCTCACAGGGACAGGGGGGTTTTCCTACGAGCAGTACGTC. Protein product: CASSVVLTGTGGFSYEQYV.

This clonotype was picked up a small number of times. The rearrangement links TRBV29-1 to TRBJ2-3, with D unresolved. The germline V gene encodes CDR1 SQVTM and CDR2 ANQGSEA. This CDR3 region has 13 residues. V lost 3 bases and J lost 3, with 10 bases in between. CDR3 nucleotide sequence: TGCAGCGTTGATTCGTCGGCTACAGATACGCAGTATTTT. This gives the protein CSVDSSATDTQYF.

Many counts were recorded for this clonotype. The CDR3 here is CASSLEWGKDTQYF. Here the CDR3 DNA reads TGTGCCAGCAGCTTGGAATGGGGTAAAGATACGCAGTATTTT. The chain employs TRBV5-5 and TRBJ2-3, with D unclear. V was pared by 0 bases and J by 5 bases, with 10 bases between. The CDR3 consists of 14 residues. From germline, CDR1 is SGHKS and CDR2 YYEKEE (reference sequence).

The V gene is TRBV7-2, the J gene TRBJ2-6, with no clear D. Trimming stripped 5 bases from V and 0 bases from J, with 14 bases between. Germline V lookup: CDR1 SGHTA, CDR2 FQGNSA. This CDR3 spans 17 amino acids. CDR3 sequence: CASSLTLLGSGANVLTF. As DNA, the CDR3 is TGTGCCAGCAGCCTGACCCTCCTGGGCTCTGGGGCCAACGTCCTGACTTTC.

In this sample, this clonotype turned up many times. This chain connects TRBV4-1 to TRBJ2-7; 8 nucleotides line up with TRBD2. Unmatched junction bases numbered 7, after V lost 0 bases and J lost 6 bases. The CDR3 extends over 15 amino acids. Looked up from germline, CDR1 is MGHRA and CDR2 is YSYEKL. In DNA form, the CDR3 reads TGCGCCAGCAGCCAAGAAACGGGGGGGCTTTCCGAGCAGTACTTC. Translation: CASSQETGGLSEQYF.

This clonotype was observed many times. The rearrangement links TRBV5-1 to TRBJ1-4; D uncertain. The germline V gene encodes CDR1 SGHRS and CDR2 YFSETQ. The CDR3 covers 13 residues. Between the trimmed V and J ends, which lost 6 bases and 3 bases, there was a span of 9 bases. CDR3 in amino acids: CASNPGANEKLFF. CDR3 nucleotides: TGCGCCAGCAATCCAGGAGCTAATGAAAAACTGTTTTTT.

This clonotype appeared many times. This chain connects TRBV7-2 to TRBJ2-3, with 9 bases aligning to TRBD2. Germline trimming cut 0 bases from V and 6 bases from J; bases unmatched to any gene: 7. The CDR3 is 16 amino acids. Germline assignment: CDR1 SGHTA and CDR2 FQGNSA. CDR3 in amino acids: CASSLAVRGGGDTQYF. The DNA of the CDR3 is TGTGCCAGCAGCTTAGCGGTGCGGGGGGGCGGGGATACGCAGTATTTT.

The chain has TRBV11-2 and TRBJ2-1; 8 bases are shared with TRBD2. Germline V CDR1 and CDR2: SGHAT, FQNNGV. V shed 3 bases, J shed 9 bases, and the junction held 13 bases outside the gene matches. This CDR3 is built from 16 residues. In DNA, the CDR3 is TGTGCCAGCAGCTTTAATTTCCCGGGGGGGAGGAGTGAGCAGTTCTTC. As protein: CASSFNFPGGRSEQFF.

This clonotype was picked up many times. The chain combines TRBV7-9 with TRBJ1-5; 10 nucleotides line up with TRBD1. Unmatched junction bases numbered 10, after V lost 5 bases and J lost 9 bases. CDR1 is SEHNR, CDR2 FQNEAQ, per germline (reference sequence). There are 15 residues in the CDR3. CDR3 loop: CASSPGTGDSRPQHF. CDR3 in DNA: TGTGCCAGCAGCCCAGGGACAGGGGACTCAAGGCCCCAGCATTTT. Together with reference TRBV7-9 and TRBJ1-5, the CDR3 gives the full variable domain: DTGVSQNPRHKITKRGQNVTFRCDPISEHNRLYWYRQTLGQGPEFLTYFQNEAQLEKSRLLSDRFSAERPKGSFSTLEIQRTEQGDSAMYLCASSPGTGDSRPQHFGDGTRLSIL.

This rearrangement joins TRBV28 to TRBJ2-4, with a weak D call TRBD2 (7 bases). This CDR3 has 15 residues. Trimming left V 5 bases short and J 4 bases short, with 15 bases between. The germline V gene encodes CDR1 MDHEN and CDR2 SYDVKM. CDR3 residues: CASSNQGGTKNIQYF. DNA of the CDR3: TGTGCCAGCAGTAACCAGGGAGGGACAAAAAACATTCAGTACTTC.

V usage is TRBV6-6 and J usage is TRBJ1-5; D might be TRBD1 (5 bases). Germline loops: CDR1 MNHNY, CDR2 SVGAGI (reference sequence). The CDR3 spans 14 residues. V lost 6 bases and J 7 bases, leaving 16 bases between the germline ends. CDR3 coding DNA: TGTGCCAGCAGGCCCGGGACCCTTACCCAGCCCCAGCATTTT. Its protein product is CASRPGTLTQPQHF.